This TCR beta chain appears in the sequencing data of a study of neurological immune-mediated disorders. This clonotype was observed many times. MiXCR was run by TCRdb on the 5' RACE reads, yielding one entry per CDR3 protein. The sample holds 80,000 to 95,000 distinct CDR3 sequences, under 4.5% seen once. The V gene's germline CDR1 is SGHKS and CDR2 YYEKEE (reference sequence). The CDR3 has 16 amino acids. Trimming removed 4 bases from V and 2 bases from J, with 19 bases in between. The gene calls are TRBV5-5 and TRBJ2-7; TRBD2 is a possible D gene (5 bases). This receptor was obtained from a woman between 50 and 59 years old with multiple sclerosis. Sequenced sample: PBMCs. In nucleotides, the CDR3 is TGTGCCAGCAGCCCTGACCCGAACCGGGGAACCTACGAGCAGTACTTC. As protein: CASSPDPNRGTYEQYF.